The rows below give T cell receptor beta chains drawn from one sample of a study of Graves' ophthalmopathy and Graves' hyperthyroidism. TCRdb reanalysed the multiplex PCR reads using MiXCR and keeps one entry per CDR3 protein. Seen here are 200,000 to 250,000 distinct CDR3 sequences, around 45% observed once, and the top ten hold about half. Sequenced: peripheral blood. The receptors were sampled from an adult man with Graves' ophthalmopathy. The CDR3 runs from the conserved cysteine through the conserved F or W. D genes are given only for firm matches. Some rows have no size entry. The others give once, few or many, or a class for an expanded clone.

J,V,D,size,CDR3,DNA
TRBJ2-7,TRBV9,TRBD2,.,CASSSGGSRYEQYF,TGTGCCAGCAGCTCAGGCGGGAGTCGGTACGAGCAGTACTTC
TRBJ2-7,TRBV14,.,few,CASSQVTYEQYF,TGTGCCAGCAGCCAAGTAACCTACGAGCAGTACTTC
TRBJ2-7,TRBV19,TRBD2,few,CASSPMRGNEQYF,TGTGCCAGTAGTCCTATGCGGGGGAACGAGCAGTACTTC
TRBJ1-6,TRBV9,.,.,CASSGTLRNSPLHF,TGTGCCAGCAGTGGGACTTTGCGCAATTCACCCCTCCACTTT
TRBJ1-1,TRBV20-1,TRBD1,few,CSAEKTGLYTEAFF,TGCAGTGCTGAAAAGACAGGGCTGTACACTGAAGCTTTCTTT
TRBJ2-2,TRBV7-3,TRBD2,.,CASSPDKGGRGTGELFF,TGTGCCAGCAGCCCAGACAAGGGCGGGAGAGGTACCGGGGAGCTGTTTTTT
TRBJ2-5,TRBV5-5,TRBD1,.,CASSSGGSGETQYF,TGTGCCAGCAGCTCAGGGGGTTCGGGAGAGACCCAGTACTTC
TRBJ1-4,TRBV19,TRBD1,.,CASSNRFKPGQLNEKLFF,TGTGCCAGTAGTAACCGCTTCAAACCGGGACAGCTAAATGAAAAACTGTTTTTT
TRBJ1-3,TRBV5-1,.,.,CASSSAGNTIYF,TGCGCCAGCAGCTCCGCTGGAAACACCATATATTTT
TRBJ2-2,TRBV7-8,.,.,CASSWDTGELFF,TGTGCCAGCAGCTGGGACACCGGGGAGCTGTTTTTT
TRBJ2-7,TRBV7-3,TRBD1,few,CASSPNRGYEQYF,TGTGCCAGCAGCCCCAACAGGGGGTACGAGCAGTACTTC
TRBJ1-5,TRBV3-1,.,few,CASRQARAPQPQHF,TGTGCCAGCAGACAAGCCAGGGCGCCTCAGCCCCAGCATTTT
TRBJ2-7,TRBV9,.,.,CASSASNNEQYF,TGTGCCAGCAGCGCCTCAAATAACGAGCAGTACTTC
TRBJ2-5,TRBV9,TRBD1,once,CASSVEPGGRETQYF,TGTGCCAGCAGCGTAGAGCCAGGGGGCAGAGAGACCCAGTACTTC
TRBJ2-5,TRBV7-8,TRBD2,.,CASSLGTSGGSGTQYF,TGTGCCAGCAGTCTAGGGACTAGCGGGGGATCGGGGACCCAGTACTTC
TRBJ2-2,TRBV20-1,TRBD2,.,CSAQPGRTSTGELFF,TGCAGTGCCCAACCGGGGCGGACTAGCACCGGGGAGCTGTTTTTT
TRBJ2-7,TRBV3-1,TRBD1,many,CASRGQGEGYEQYF,TGTGCCAGCAGGGGACAGGGGGAAGGCTACGAGCAGTACTTC
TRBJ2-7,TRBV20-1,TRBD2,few,CSATTGGGAYEQYF,TGCAGTGCCACGACCGGCGGGGGGGCCTACGAGCAGTACTTC
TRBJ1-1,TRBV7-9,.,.,CASSLGVLPTEAFF,TGTGCCAGCAGCTTAGGAGTGTTACCCACTGAAGCTTTCTTT
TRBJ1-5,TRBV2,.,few,CASSRRGQGNQPQHF,TGTGCCAGCAGCCGCCGGGGGCAGGGCAATCAGCCCCAGCATTTT
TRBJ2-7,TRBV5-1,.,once,CASSLEVDPYEQYF,TGCGCCAGCAGCTTGGAGGTGGACCCCTACGAGCAGTACTTC
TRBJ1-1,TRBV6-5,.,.,CASSPVLNTEAFF,TGTGCCAGCAGCCCTGTCTTGAACACTGAAGCTTTCTTT
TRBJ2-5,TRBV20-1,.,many,CSARDRGWETQYF,TGCAGTGCTAGAGATAGGGGGTGGGAGACCCAGTACTTC
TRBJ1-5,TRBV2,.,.,CASPDGGPPGSNQPQHF,TGTGCCAGCCCCGACGGGGGCCCCCCGGGGAGCAATCAGCCCCAGCATTTT
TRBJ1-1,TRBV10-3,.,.,CASHSGSSGAEAFF,TGTGCCAGCCATTCAGGCTCCTCCGGGGCTGAAGCTTTCTTT